The present T cell receptor (beta chain) was sequenced within a study of regulatory T cells in long-lasting Graves disease. The time point here: newly diagnosed GD, antithyroid drugs for less than 3 months. There was RNA extracted from PBMCs, and the TCR library was made from it. The TCR beta library used iRepertoire HTBI primers with Arm-PCR amplification of CDR3. TCRdb analysed the multiplex PCR reads with MiXCR anew, one entry per CDR3 protein. This table holds 550,000 or so distinct CDR3 sequences, 12% found once. Germline V gives CDR1 SGDLS, CDR2 YYNGEE. Between the trimmed V and J ends, which lost 0 bases and 1 base, there was a span of 6 bases. The CDR3 consists of 14 residues. These data also formed part of another study, on T cells in Graves' hyperthyroidism and ophthalmopathy. This second study says: Appearing also in blood were most of the thyroid clonotypes expanded above 0.001.

This material consisted of peripheral blood mononuclear cells (PBMCs), taken at new diagnosis, from a patient treated with antithyroid drugs. This clonotype originated in a woman aged 30 to 39 with Graves disease. The V gene is TRBV9, the J gene TRBJ2-3; no reliable D call. In DNA form, the CDR3 reads TGTGCCAGCAGCGTAGACTCCCGCACAGATACGCAGTATTTT. Translation: CASSVDSRTDTQYF.